This TCR beta chain was captured by sequencing in a study of T-cell reconstitution after alpha-beta-depleted transplantation in children. General study findings and limits: The origin of alpha-beta T cells about two months after transplant was reportedly several hundred expanded graft clones.

The library targeted TCRbeta and was prepared with unique molecular identifiers. TCRdb recomputed calls from the PCR reads with MiXCR, one row per CDR3 protein. The sample consists of hundreds of thousands of distinct CDR3 sequences, roughly 16% of them appearing once. As concerns this clonotype: Its specificity is not known.

Germline CDR1 and CDR2: SGDLS and YYNGEE. The CDR3 has 15 residues. Trimming took off 3 bases at V and 3 bases at J, with 12 bases between the two ends. The sequence was obtained from a boy in the first two years of life who had a stem cell transplant for Wiskott-Aldrich syndrome, so the T cells may come from the graft donor. Source: PBMCs, mostly from graft donor cells, taken 360 days after TCRalphabeta/CD19-depleted stem cell transplant. The chain carries TRBV9 and TRBJ1-4; D gene ambiguous. The DNA for the CDR3 is TGTGCCAGCAGCGCGGCCTTCCTTCCTAATGAAAAACTGTTTTTT. Translating it yields CASSAAFLPNEKLFF.